Below, one TCR beta chain is given with its context. These data belong to a study of shared T cell receptors in the human thymus. Deletions cut 0 bases from V and 2 bases from J, with 8 bases between. The CDR3 is 13 amino acids. Germline values: CDR1 SQVTM, CDR2 ANQGSEA. TCRdb's copy holds only in-frame clones and misses some; the assay was immunoSEQ multiplex PCR. The table has around 67,000 clones, over 90% seen once; the top ten hold roughly 0.033%. V and J are TRBV29-1 and TRBJ2-7; D is perhaps TRBD2 (6 bases). The TCR comes from a human donor. Input material: thymocytes. The CDR3 DNA reads as TGCAGCGTTGAAGATTCGGGGGCCTACGAGCAGTACTTC. Its translation: CSVEDSGAYEQYF.